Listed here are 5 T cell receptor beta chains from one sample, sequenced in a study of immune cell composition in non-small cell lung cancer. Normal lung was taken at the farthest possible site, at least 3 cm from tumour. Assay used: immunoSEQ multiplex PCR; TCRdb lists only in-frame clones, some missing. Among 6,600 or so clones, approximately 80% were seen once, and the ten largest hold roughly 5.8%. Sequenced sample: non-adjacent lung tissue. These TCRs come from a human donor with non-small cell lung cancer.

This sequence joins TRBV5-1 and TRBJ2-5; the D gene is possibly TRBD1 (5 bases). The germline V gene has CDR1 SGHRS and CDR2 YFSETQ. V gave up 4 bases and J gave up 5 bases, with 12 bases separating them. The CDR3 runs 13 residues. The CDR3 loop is CASSEDIRETQYF. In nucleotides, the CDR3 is TGCGCCAGCAGCGAGGACATAAGGGAGACCCAGTACTTC.

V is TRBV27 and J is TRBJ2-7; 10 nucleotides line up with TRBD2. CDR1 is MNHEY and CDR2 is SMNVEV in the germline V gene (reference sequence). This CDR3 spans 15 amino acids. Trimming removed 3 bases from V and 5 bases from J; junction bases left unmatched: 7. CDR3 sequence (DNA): TGTGCCAGCAGTTTTTCTAGCGGGAGATTAGACGAGCAGTACTTC. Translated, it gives CASSFSSGRLDEQYF.

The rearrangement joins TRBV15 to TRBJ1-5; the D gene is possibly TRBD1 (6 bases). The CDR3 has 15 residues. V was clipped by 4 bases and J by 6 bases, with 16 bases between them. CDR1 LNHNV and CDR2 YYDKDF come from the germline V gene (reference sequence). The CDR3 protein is CATSKEQGRVQPQHF. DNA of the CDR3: TGTGCCACCAGCAAAGAACAGGGTAGGGTTCAGCCCCAGCATTTT.

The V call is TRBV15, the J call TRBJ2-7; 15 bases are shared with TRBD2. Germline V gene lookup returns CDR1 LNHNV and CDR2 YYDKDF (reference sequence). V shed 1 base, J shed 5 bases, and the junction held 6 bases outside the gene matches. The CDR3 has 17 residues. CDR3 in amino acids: CATSRGTSGGARDEQYF. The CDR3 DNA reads TGTGCCACCAGCAGAGGGACTAGCGGGGGGGCGAGGGACGAGCAGTACTTC.

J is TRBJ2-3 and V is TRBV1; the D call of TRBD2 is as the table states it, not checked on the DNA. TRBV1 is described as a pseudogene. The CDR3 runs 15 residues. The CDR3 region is CTSSQEKGREDTQYF. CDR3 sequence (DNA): TGCACCAGCAGCCAAGAGAAAGGCCGGGAGGATACGCAGTATTTT.